This TCR beta chain was sequenced for a study of blood T cell repertoires in COVID-19. Study at large: Sites in the United States, Italy and Spain provided acute and convalescent COVID-19 samples. Sources were T cells, B-cell-depleted T cells, or PBMCs; the material itself was cDNA or gDNA.

CDR1 and CDR2 from the germline V gene are SGHRS and YFSETQ. This CDR3 spans 14 amino acids. The V end lost 4 bases, the J end lost 4 bases, and 14 bases lay between the germline ends. Seattle patients were enrolled while actively infected and followed longitudinally. Per the original data handling: Cell counts per sample came from amplifying reference gene primers. Libraries were prepared by immunoSEQ multiplex PCR; TCRdb keeps only in-frame clonotypes and omits some of them. The V and J calls and the clone size are those of that table, but D and trimming were determined from the DNA. The table records about 310,000 clones, 90% of them present only once.

The sample consisted of peripheral blood. This sequence originates from a woman aged 40 to 49 with COVID-19, enrolled during active disease. The gene calls are TRBV5-1 and TRBJ1-1; possibly TRBD1 for D (5 bases). For the CDR3, the DNA is TGCGCCAGCAGCCCCGACGGGGGGACCACTGAAGCTTTCTTT. Its protein product is CASSPDGGTTEAFF.